These 18 T cell receptor beta chains originate from one sample sequenced in a study of immune evolution from preneoplasia to lung adenocarcinoma. Sequencing was performed with immunoSEQ multiplex PCR; in TCRdb, only in-frame clones are kept and a portion is missing. This sample has over 4,500 clones; 70% to 80% occur once, and the top ten carry 11%. Sample: FFPE minimally invasive lung adenocarcinoma tissue. The receptors were gathered from a person aged 55-80 years with lung adenocarcinoma.

V gene TRBV30 combines with J gene TRBJ2-3; D gene uncertain. V was clipped by 5 bases and J by 1 base, with 13 bases between them. Germline CDR1 GTSNPN, CDR2 SVGIG (reference sequence). This CDR3 region has 14 residues. CDR3 protein: CAWGAVDRTDTQYF. The CDR3 nucleotides read TGTGCCTGGGGTGCAGTAGACCGCACAGATACGCAGTATTTT. The full variable domain, with the rest looked up from reference TRBV30 and TRBJ2-3, is SQTIHQWPATLVQPVGSPLSLECTVEGTSNPNLYWYRQAAGRGLQLLFYSVGIGQISSEVPQNLSASRPQDRQFILSSKKLLLSDSGFYLCAWGAVDRTDTQYFGPGTRLTVL.

This sequence joins TRBV6-6 and TRBJ2-5; maybe TRBD2 (6 bases). There are 15 residues in the CDR3. The germline gives CDR1 MNHNY, CDR2 SVGAGI (reference sequence). The V end was cut by 4 bases, the J end by 2 bases, with 14 bases between. The CDR3, as DNA: TGTGCCAGCAGTTGGGGAAGGACTACGCAAGAGACCCAGTACTTC. Amino acid sequence: CASSWGRTTQETQYF.

The genes are TRBV7-8 and TRBJ1-3, with 9 bases identical to TRBD1. The CDR3 spans 16 residues. Germline V gene sequence: CDR1 SGHVS, CDR2 FQNEAQ. V shed 5 bases and J 5 bases; nucleotides not matched to a gene: 10. CDR3 DNA sequence: TGTGCCAGCAGCCAGCCACAGGGGGCGTTTAGAAACACCATATATTTT. Its protein is CASSQPQGAFRNTIYF.

The chain joins TRBV15 to TRBJ1-1; D possibly corresponds to TRBD1 (6 bases). Per the germline V gene, CDR1 is LNHNV and CDR2 is YYDKDF (reference sequence). Trimming removed 3 bases at V and 4 bases at J, with 15 bases between. CDR3 length: 15 amino acids. The CDR3 here is CATSRGGRVVTEAFF. The CDR3 DNA reads as TGTGCCACCAGCAGGGGGGGCAGGGTGGTCACTGAAGCTTTCTTT.

This chain connects TRBV7-9 to TRBJ1-1, with TRBD1 matching over 8 bases. This CDR3 comprises 14 residues. Germline-derived CDR1 and CDR2 are SEHNR and FQNEAQ (reference sequence). The V and J ends lost 6 bases and 7 bases, in that order; junction bases with no gene match: 10. As DNA, the CDR3 is TGTGCCAGCAGTCGTATCAATACAGGGGGTGAAGCTTTCTTT. Its translation is CASSRINTGGEAFF.

The chain links TRBV30 to TRBJ1-5; the D gene is possibly TRBD1 (5 bases). The CDR3 is 13 amino acids. In germline, CDR1 is GTSNPN, CDR2 SVGIG (reference sequence). Trimming cost V 4 bases and J 0 bases, with 7 bases left between them. In DNA form, the CDR3 reads TGTGCCTGGACGCAGGGTAGCAATCAGCCCCAGCATTTT. Its translation: CAWTQGSNQPQHF.

This clone was seen once. This chain links TRBV2 with TRBJ2-2, with D perhaps matching TRBD1 (6 bases). This CDR3 spans 14 amino acids. The ends were cut back, 6 bases at V and 7 bases at J, with 15 bases in the middle. Germline CDR1 SNHLY, CDR2 FYNNEI. This CDR3 reads CASSAGAKVGELFF. CDR3 bases: TGTGCCAGCAGCGCAGGGGCCAAAGTCGGGGAGCTGTTTTTT.

J is TRBJ1-4 and V is TRBV7-9; 9 nucleotides match TRBD1. Trimming removed 4 bases from V and 5 bases from J; junction bases left unmatched: 5. The length of the CDR3 is 15 residues. Germline CDR1 reads SEHNR; CDR2 reads FQNEAQ (reference sequence). The CDR3 loop is CASSSGTGPNEKLFF. The CDR3 bases are TGTGCCAGCAGCTCCGGGACAGGGCCAAATGAAAAACTGTTTTTT.

CDR3 amino acids: CAWKWTDTQYF. The CDR3 DNA reads as TGTGCCTGGAAATGGACAGATACGCAGTATTTT. V usage is TRBV30 and J usage is TRBJ2-3; no firm D call. The germline CDR1 and CDR2 sequences are GTSNPN and SVGIG (reference sequence). This CDR3 has 11 residues. V was trimmed by 4 bases and J by 3 bases, leaving 5 bases between them.

The gene calls are TRBV28 and TRBJ2-4; the D gene is possibly TRBD1 (5 bases). The germline V gene has CDR1 MDHEN and CDR2 SYDVKM. With 6 bases removed from V and 12 bases from J, the gap between germline ends came to 6 bases. The CDR3 totals 9 residues. The CDR3 loop is CASRTDQYF. For the CDR3, the DNA is TGTGCCAGCAGGACAGATCAGTACTTC.

J is TRBJ2-3 and V is TRBV9, with D possibly TRBD2 on 6 matching bases. Germline-derived CDR1 and CDR2 are SGDLS and YYNGEE. CDR3 length: 17 amino acids. The V end lost 0 bases, the J end lost 1 base, and 15 bases lay between the germline ends. The CDR3 DNA follows: TGTGCCAGCAGCGTAGCCGGGGAGGTCAGGGGCACAGATACGCAGTATTTT. This encodes CASSVAGEVRGTDTQYF. The variable domain in full, completed from reference TRBV9 and TRBJ2-3, reads DSGVTQTPKHLITATGQRVTLRCSPRSGDLSVYWYQQSLDQGLQFLIQYYNGEERAKGNILERFSAQQFPDLHSELNLSSLELGDSALYFCASSVAGEVRGTDTQYFGPGTRLTVL.

The genes are TRBV7-9 and TRBJ2-2; maybe TRBD2 (5 bases). V was trimmed by 1 base and J by 6 bases, leaving 9 bases between them. Germline loops: CDR1 SEHNR, CDR2 FQNEAQ (reference sequence). The CDR3 contains 14 residues. The CDR3 here is CASSLGGFAGELFF. The DNA for the CDR3 is TGTGCCAGCAGCTTAGGAGGGTTTGCCGGGGAGCTGTTTTTT. Based on the CDR3 plus reference TRBV7-9 and TRBJ2-2, the full variable domain is DTGVSQNPRHKITKRGQNVTFRCDPISEHNRLYWYRQTLGQGPEFLTYFQNEAQLEKSRLLSDRFSAERPKGSFSTLEIQRTEQGDSAMYLCASSLGGFAGELFFGEGSRLTVL.

J is TRBJ1-2 and V is TRBV11-2; D not resolved. This CDR3 has 14 residues. CDR1 and CDR2 (germline): SGHAT, FQNNGV. The V end was cut by 5 bases, the J end by 4 bases, with 14 bases between. The CDR3 loop is CASSMTGLGYGYTF. The CDR3 region has the DNA TGTGCCAGCAGCATGACCGGTCTCGGCTATGGCTACACCTTC.

The V call is TRBV4-3, the J call TRBJ1-2; D gene unclear. CDR3 length: 14 amino acids. Trimming removed 2 bases at V and 6 bases at J, with 13 bases between. From germline, CDR1 is LGHNA and CDR2 YSLEER. The CDR3 region is CASSQSPTTDGYTF. In nucleotides, the CDR3 is TGCGCCAGCAGCCAAAGTCCTACCACAGATGGCTACACCTTC.

V and J are TRBV9 and TRBJ1-3; D might be TRBD1 (5 bases). CDR3 size: 15 residues. V was pared by 4 bases and J by 0 bases, with 11 bases between. Germline loops: CDR1 SGDLS, CDR2 YYNGEE. The CDR3 sequence: CASSTSGASGNTIYF. Written as DNA, the CDR3 is TGTGCCAGCAGCACCTCCGGGGCCTCTGGAAACACCATATATTTT.

This clone showed up just a few times. The chain uses TRBV5-1 and TRBJ2-1; no firm D call. V was clipped by 5 bases and J by 0 bases, with 12 bases between them. The CDR3 extends over 15 amino acids. Germline-derived CDR1 and CDR2 are SGHRS and YFSETQ. CDR3 residues: CASSGILSSYNEQFF. CDR3 in DNA: TGCGCCAGCAGTGGGATCTTGAGCTCCTACAATGAGCAGTTCTTC. Complete variable domain (other parts from reference TRBV5-1 and TRBJ2-1): KAGVTQTPRYLIKTRGQQVTLSCSPISGHRSVSWYQQTPGQGLQFLFEYFSETQRNKGNFPGRFSGRQFSNSRSEMNVSTLELGDSALYLCASSGILSSYNEQFFGPGTRLTVL.

The V and J genes are TRBV30 and TRBJ1-5; the match to TRBD1 covers 7 bases. The length of the CDR3 is 17 residues. CDR1 and CDR2 from the germline V gene are GTSNPN and SVGIG (reference sequence). Trimming cost V 0 bases and J 4 bases; bases outside gene matches: 12. CDR3 coding DNA: TGTGCCTGGAGTGTTTCGAGGGGGCGGGTTAGTAATCAGCCCCAGCATTTT. This translates into CAWSVSRGRVSNQPQHF.

This clone turned up a few times. The chain employs TRBV30 and TRBJ2-1; D possibly corresponds to TRBD1 (6 bases). Between the trimmed V and J ends, which lost 3 bases and 4 bases, there was a span of 10 bases. Germline CDR1 and CDR2: GTSNPN and SVGIG (reference sequence). This CDR3 spans 13 amino acids. This chain's CDR3 is CAWRGAQYNEQFF. As DNA, the CDR3 is TGTGCCTGGAGGGGGGCCCAGTACAATGAGCAGTTCTTC.